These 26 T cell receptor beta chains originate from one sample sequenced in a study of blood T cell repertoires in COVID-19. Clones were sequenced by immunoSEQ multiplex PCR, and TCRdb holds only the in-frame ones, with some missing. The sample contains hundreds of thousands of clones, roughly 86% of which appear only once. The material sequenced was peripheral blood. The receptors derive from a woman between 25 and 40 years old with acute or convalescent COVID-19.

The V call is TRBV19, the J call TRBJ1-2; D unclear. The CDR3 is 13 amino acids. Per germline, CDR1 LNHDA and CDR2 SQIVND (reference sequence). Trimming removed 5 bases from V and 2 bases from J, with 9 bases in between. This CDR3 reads CASSPTENYGYTF. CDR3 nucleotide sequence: TGTGCCAGTAGTCCAACAGAAAACTATGGCTACACCTTC.

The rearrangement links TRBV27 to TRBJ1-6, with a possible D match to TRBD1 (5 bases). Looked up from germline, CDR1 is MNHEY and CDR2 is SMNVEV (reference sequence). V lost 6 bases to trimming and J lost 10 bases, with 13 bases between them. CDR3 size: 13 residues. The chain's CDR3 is CASRQVEHSPLHF. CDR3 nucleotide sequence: TGTGCCAGCAGACAGGTCGAGCACTCACCCCTCCACTTT.

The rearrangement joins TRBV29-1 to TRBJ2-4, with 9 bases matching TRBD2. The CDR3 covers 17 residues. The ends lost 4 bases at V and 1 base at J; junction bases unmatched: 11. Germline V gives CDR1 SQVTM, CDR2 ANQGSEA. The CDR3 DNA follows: TGCAGCGTTGCGGCGGGGGGGGCTAGCTCTGCCAAAAACATTCAGTACTTC. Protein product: CSVAAGGASSAKNIQYF.

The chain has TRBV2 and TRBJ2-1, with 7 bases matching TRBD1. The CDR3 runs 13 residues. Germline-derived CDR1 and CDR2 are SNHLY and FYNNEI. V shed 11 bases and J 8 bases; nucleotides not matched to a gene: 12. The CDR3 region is CAHRGGMSDEQFF. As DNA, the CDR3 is TGTGCCCACAGAGGGGGCATGTCGGATGAGCAGTTCTTC.

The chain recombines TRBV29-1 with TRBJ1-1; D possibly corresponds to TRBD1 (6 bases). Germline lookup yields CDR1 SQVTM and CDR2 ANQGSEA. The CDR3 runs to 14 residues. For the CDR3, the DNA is TGCCGAACGGCGGGGGCGAGGGACGACACTGAAGCTTTCTTT. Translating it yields CRTAGARDDTEAFF.

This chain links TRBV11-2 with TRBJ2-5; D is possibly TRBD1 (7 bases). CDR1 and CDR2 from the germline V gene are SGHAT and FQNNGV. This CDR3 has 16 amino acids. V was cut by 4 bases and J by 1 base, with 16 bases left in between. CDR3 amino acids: CASSSQGGSSQETQYF. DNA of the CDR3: TGTGCCAGCAGCTCCCAGGGGGGATCATCCCAAGAGACCCAGTACTTC.

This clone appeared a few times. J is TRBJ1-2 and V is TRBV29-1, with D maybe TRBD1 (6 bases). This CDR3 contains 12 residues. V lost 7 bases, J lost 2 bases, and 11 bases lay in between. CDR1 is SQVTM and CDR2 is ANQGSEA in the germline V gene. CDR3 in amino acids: CSARDTNYGYTF. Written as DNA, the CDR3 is TGCAGCGCGAGGGACACGAACTATGGCTACACCTTC.

Here the CDR3 reads CASSIGGGLAGELFF. As DNA, the CDR3 is TGTGCCAGTAGTATTGGGGGGGGCCTGGCCGGGGAGCTGTTTTTT. This sequence joins TRBV19 and TRBJ2-2, with D possibly matching TRBD2 (7 bases). The CDR3 spans 15 residues. The ends were cut back, 3 bases at V and 6 bases at J, with 14 bases in the middle. CDR1 is LNHDA and CDR2 is SQIVND in the germline V gene (reference sequence).

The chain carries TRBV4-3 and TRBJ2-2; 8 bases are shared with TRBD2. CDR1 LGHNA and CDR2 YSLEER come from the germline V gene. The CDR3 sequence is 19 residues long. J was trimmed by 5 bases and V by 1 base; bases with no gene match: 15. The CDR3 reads CASSQGGWGSGSRTGELFF. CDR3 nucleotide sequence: TGCGCCAGCAGCCAAGGGGGGTGGGGGAGCGGGAGTAGAACCGGGGAGCTGTTTTTT.

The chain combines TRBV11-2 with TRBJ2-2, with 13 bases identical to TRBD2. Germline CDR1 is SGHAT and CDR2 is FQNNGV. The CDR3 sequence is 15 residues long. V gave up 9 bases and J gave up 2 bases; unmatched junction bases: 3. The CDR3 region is CASRTSGGNTGELFF. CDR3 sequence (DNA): TGTGCCAGTAGGACTAGCGGGGGAAACACCGGGGAGCTGTTTTTT.

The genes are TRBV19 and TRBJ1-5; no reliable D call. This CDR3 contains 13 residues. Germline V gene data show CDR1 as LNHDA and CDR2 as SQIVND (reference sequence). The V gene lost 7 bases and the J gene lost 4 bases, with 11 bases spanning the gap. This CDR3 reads CASTMGGNQPQHF. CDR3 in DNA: TGTGCCAGTACCATGGGAGGAAATCAGCCCCAGCATTTT.

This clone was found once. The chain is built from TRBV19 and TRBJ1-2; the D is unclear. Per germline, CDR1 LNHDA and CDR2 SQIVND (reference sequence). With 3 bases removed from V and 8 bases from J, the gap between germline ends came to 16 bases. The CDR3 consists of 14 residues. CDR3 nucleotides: TGTGCCAGTAGTATGGCAGGAATGACAATGGGCTACACCTTC. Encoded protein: CASSMAGMTMGYTF.

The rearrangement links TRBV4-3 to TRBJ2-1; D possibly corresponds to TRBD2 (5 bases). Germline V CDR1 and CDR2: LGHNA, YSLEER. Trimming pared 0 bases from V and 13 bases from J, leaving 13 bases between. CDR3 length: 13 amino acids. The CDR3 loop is CASSQDTGYVQFF. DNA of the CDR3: TGCGCCAGCAGCCAAGATACGGGGTATGTTCAGTTCTTC.

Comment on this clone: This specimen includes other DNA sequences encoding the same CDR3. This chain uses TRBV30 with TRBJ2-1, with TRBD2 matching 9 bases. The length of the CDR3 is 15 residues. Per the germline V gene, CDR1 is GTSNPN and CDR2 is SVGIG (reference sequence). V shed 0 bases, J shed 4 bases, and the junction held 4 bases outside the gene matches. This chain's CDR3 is CAWSVLAGGYNEQFF. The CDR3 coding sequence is TGTGCCTGGAGTGTACTAGCGGGTGGTTACAATGAGCAGTTCTTC.

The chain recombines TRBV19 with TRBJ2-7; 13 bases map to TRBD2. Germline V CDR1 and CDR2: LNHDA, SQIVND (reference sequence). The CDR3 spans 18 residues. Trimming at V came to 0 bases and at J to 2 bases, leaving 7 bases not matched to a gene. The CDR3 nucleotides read TGTGCCAGTAGTATAGACCCTGGACTAGCGGGAGATCCCTACGAGCAGTACTTC. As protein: CASSIDPGLAGDPYEQYF.

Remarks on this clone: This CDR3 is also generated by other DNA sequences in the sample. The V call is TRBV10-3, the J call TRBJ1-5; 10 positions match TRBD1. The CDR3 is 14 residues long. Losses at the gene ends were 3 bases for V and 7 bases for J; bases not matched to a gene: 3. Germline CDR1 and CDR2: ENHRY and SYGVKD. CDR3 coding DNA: TGTGCCATCAGTGAAGGACAGGGGGAACAGCCCCAGCATTTT. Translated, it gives CAISEGQGEQPQHF.

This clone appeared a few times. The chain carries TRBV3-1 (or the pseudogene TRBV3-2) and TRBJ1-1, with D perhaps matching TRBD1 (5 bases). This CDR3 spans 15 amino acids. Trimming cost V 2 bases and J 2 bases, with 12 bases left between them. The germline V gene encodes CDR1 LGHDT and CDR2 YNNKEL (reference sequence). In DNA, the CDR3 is TGTGCCAGCAGCCAATATGACAGCTCTAACACTGAAGCTTTCTTT. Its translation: CASSQYDSSNTEAFF.

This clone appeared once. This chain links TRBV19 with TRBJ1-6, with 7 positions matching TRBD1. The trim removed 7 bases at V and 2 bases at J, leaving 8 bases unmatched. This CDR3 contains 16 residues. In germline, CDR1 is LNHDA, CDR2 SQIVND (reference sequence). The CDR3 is CASTPVGQAYNSPLHF. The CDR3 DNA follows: TGTGCCAGTACCCCCGTTGGACAGGCCTATAATTCACCCCTCCACTTT.

CDR3 region: CASKNYLTGVDEQYF. The DNA of the CDR3 is TGTGCCAGCAAAAATTACTTGACAGGGGTCGACGAGCAGTACTTC. The rearrangement links TRBV2 to TRBJ2-7; the match to TRBD1 covers 8 bases. Germline V gene lookup returns CDR1 SNHLY and CDR2 FYNNEI. The CDR3 length is 15 residues. V dropped 7 bases and J dropped 5; count of bases not matched to a gene: 13.

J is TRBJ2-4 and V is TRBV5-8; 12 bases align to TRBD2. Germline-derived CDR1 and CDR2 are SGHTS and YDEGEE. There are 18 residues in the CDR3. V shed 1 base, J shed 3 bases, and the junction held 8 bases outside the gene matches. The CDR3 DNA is TGTGCCAGCAGCTTGTGGCTAGCGGGAGGGCCAGGCAAAAACATTCAGTACTTC. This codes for CASSLWLAGGPGKNIQYF.

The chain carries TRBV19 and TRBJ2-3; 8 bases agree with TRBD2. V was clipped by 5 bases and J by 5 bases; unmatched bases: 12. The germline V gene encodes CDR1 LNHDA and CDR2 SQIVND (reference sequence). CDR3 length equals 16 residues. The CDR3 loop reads CASSPPQAGVGDTQYF. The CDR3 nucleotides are TGTGCCAGTAGTCCTCCTCAAGCGGGAGTGGGAGATACGCAGTATTTT.

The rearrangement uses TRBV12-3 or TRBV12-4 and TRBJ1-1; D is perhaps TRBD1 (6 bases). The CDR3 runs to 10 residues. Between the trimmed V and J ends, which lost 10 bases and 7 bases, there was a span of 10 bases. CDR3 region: CANQGNEAFF. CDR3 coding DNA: TGTGCCAACCAGGGGAATGAAGCTTTCTTT.

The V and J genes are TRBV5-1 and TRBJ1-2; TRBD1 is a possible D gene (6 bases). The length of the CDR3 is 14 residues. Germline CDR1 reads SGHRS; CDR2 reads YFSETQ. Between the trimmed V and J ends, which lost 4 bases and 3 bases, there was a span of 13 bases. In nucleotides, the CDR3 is TGCGCCAGCAGCAATCAGGGGTCGGACTATGGCTACACCTTC. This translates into CASSNQGSDYGYTF.

The CDR3 loop reads CASSGLGYNEQFF. DNA for the CDR3: TGTGCCAGCAGTGGACTAGGCTACAATGAGCAGTTCTTC. The V gene is TRBV12-3 or TRBV12-4, the J gene TRBJ2-1; TRBD2 aligns across 7 bases. CDR3 length: 13 amino acids. Trimming cost V 5 bases and J 3 bases; bases outside gene matches: 1.

The CDR3 spells CASSTTAPGYQGYTF. CDR3 nucleotides: TGTGCCAGCAGCACCACCGCTCCGGGATACCAAGGCTACACCTTC. V usage is TRBV7-9 and J usage is TRBJ1-2, with D unclear. The CDR3 runs to 15 residues. Germline lookup yields CDR1 SEHNR and CDR2 FQNEAQ (reference sequence). Trimming removed 5 bases from V and 8 bases from J, with 21 bases in between.

The DNA of the CDR3 is TGTGCCAGCAGCCACCAAGGAGCGGGAGTCAGAGACAATGAGCAGTTCTTC. Amino acids: CASSHQGAGVRDNEQFF. The V gene is TRBV14, the J gene TRBJ2-1, with 8 nucleotides matching TRBD2. Trimming cost V 3 bases and J 5 bases; bases outside gene matches: 12. The germline V gene encodes CDR1 SGHDN and CDR2 FVKESK. This CDR3 is built from 17 residues.